These 15 T cell receptor beta chains came from one sample sequenced in a study of OX40 agonist ivuxolimab in advanced cancers. The table came from immunoSEQ multiplex PCR; TCRdb's copy has only in-frame clones and leaves some out. Of 20,000 to 25,000 clones in the sample, 88% are singletons; the top ten hold approximately 12%. Specimen: CD4+ or CD8+ T cells sorted from blood, collected in a trial of the OX40 agonist ivuxolimab. These receptors were collected from an adult with an advanced solid tumor such as melanoma, head and neck, liver or kidney cancer.

V gene TRBV29-1 combines with J gene TRBJ2-5; D is ambiguous. V lost 2 bases, J lost 9 bases, and 4 bases lay in between. CDR1 and CDR2 (germline): SQVTM, ANQGSEA. The CDR3 runs 9 residues. For the CDR3, the DNA is TGCAGCGTTGAATTCGCCCAGTACTTC. Its translation is CSVEFAQYF.

V usage is TRBV7-8 and J usage is TRBJ1-4; D is possibly TRBD1 (6 bases). Trimming removed 11 bases from V and 4 bases from J, with 23 bases in between. CDR1 and CDR2 (germline): SGHVS, FQNEAQ. There are 16 residues in the CDR3. CDR3 sequence (DNA): TGTGCCGCATCCCAGAGCGTGGCCAGGGGTAATGAAAAACTGTTTTTT. Translated, it gives CAASQSVARGNEKLFF.

The chain recombines TRBV2 with TRBJ1-1; no reliable D call. Germline CDR1 SNHLY, CDR2 FYNNEI. V shed 8 bases and J shed 2 bases, with 6 bases lying between them. The CDR3 contains 11 residues. The CDR3 here is CASYGNTEAFF. The DNA for the CDR3 is TGTGCCAGCTACGGAAACACTGAAGCTTTCTTT. Combining the CDR3 with reference TRBV2 and TRBJ1-1 gives the whole variable domain EPEVTQTPSHQVTQMGQEVILRCVPISNHLYFYWYRQILGQKVEFLVSFYNNEISEKSEIFDDQFSVERPDGSNFTLKIRSTKLEDSAMYFCASYGNTEAFFGQGTRLTVV.

The chain is built from TRBV27 and TRBJ2-1; the D is unclear. The CDR3 sequence is 11 residues long. V lost 1 base, J lost 9 bases, and 4 bases lay in between. Germline lookup yields CDR1 MNHEY and CDR2 SMNVEV (reference sequence). Here the CDR3 reads CASSLFGEQFF. CDR3 bases: TGTGCCAGCAGTTTATTCGGTGAGCAGTTCTTC.

V gene TRBV7-6 combines with J gene TRBJ2-7; 10 nucleotides match TRBD2. In germline, CDR1 is SGHVS, CDR2 FNYEAQ. V shed 2 bases and J 3 bases; nucleotides not matched to a gene: 4. There are 15 residues in the CDR3. The chain's CDR3 is CASSLSLAGVYEQYF. The CDR3 DNA is TGTGCCAGCAGCTTATCTCTAGCGGGAGTCTACGAGCAGTACTTC.

The rearrangement joins TRBV14 to TRBJ1-5; TRBD1 is a possible D gene (6 bases). The germline V gene has CDR1 SGHDN and CDR2 FVKESK. Deletions cut 5 bases from V and 0 bases from J, with 26 bases between. The CDR3 has 20 amino acids. This chain's CDR3 is CASSWGASQLKFRSNQPQHF. In nucleotides, the CDR3 is TGTGCCAGCAGCTGGGGGGCGAGTCAGCTGAAATTCCGTAGCAATCAGCCCCAGCATTTT.

This clone was detected a few times. The chain is built from TRBV4-1 and TRBJ1-6; 7 bases map to TRBD1. With V trimmed by 6 bases and J by 9 bases, 8 bases remained unmatched. Germline CDR1 is MGHRA and CDR2 is YSYEKL. The CDR3 has 14 amino acids. The CDR3: CASRLTGKFSPLHF. CDR3 bases: TGCGCCAGCAGATTGACAGGGAAATTTTCACCCCTCCACTTT.

The chain is built from TRBV7-9 and TRBJ1-6, with 11 nucleotides matching TRBD1. The CDR3 sequence is 16 residues long. Germline V gene data show CDR1 as SEHNR and CDR2 as FQNEAQ (reference sequence). Trimming cost V 5 bases and J 6 bases; bases outside gene matches: 6. The CDR3: CASSISGTGGNSPLHF. The CDR3 DNA reads TGTGCCAGCAGCATTTCCGGGACAGGGGGTAATTCACCCCTCCACTTT.

By proportion, this clone is medium-sized (0.01 to 0.1%). This chain connects TRBV15 to TRBJ1-1; D possibly corresponds to TRBD1 (5 bases). CDR1 and CDR2 from the germline V gene are LNHNV and YYDKDF (reference sequence). Trimming pared 5 bases from V and 8 bases from J, leaving 15 bases between. The CDR3 length is 13 residues. CDR3 coding DNA: TGTGCCACCAGCCTTTGGGACGATGTCGAAGCTTTCTTT. Its protein product is CATSLWDDVEAFF.

The rearrangement links TRBV7-9 to TRBJ2-7; D gene unclear. Germline CDR1 SEHNR, CDR2 FQNEAQ (reference sequence). The CDR3 is 13 amino acids. V shed 1 base and J shed 3 bases, with 7 bases lying between them. The CDR3 DNA reads TGTGCCAGCAGCTTAGGGGCCAACTACGAGCAGTACTTC. It codes for CASSLGANYEQYF.

V usage is TRBV19 and J usage is TRBJ2-1, with D maybe TRBD2 (5 bases). Germline-derived CDR1 and CDR2 are LNHDA and SQIVND (reference sequence). Trimming removed 3 bases at V and 1 base at J, with 10 bases between. This CDR3 contains 15 residues. The CDR3 DNA follows: TGTGCCAGTAGTATTCGCGGGCCATCCTACAATGAGCAGTTCTTC. It codes for CASSIRGPSYNEQFF.

The V gene is TRBV5-1, the J gene TRBJ1-2, with D possibly TRBD1 on 5 matching bases. The germline V gene has CDR1 SGHRS and CDR2 YFSETQ. Trimming shortened V by 4 bases and J by 2 bases, and 9 bases separated the two germline ends. This CDR3 has 13 amino acids. CDR3 nucleotides: TGCGCCAGCAGCGACAGTTCCAACTATGGCTACACCTTC. Translated: CASSDSSNYGYTF.

This clone was observed once. The J gene is TRBJ2-7, the V gene TRBV19; TRBD2 matches at 14 bases. With 5 bases clipped from V and 4 bases from J, the junction kept 4 bases outside the gene matches. CDR3 length: 15 amino acids. CDR1 LNHDA and CDR2 SQIVND come from the germline V gene (reference sequence). This chain's CDR3 is CASSLGLAGGYEQYF. CDR3 DNA sequence: TGTGCCAGTAGTCTAGGACTAGCGGGAGGTTACGAGCAGTACTTC.

J is TRBJ2-5 and V is TRBV19, with a weak D call TRBD2 (5 bases). This CDR3 has 14 residues. Trimming removed 1 base from V and 3 bases from J, with 9 bases in between. The V gene's germline CDR1 is LNHDA and CDR2 SQIVND (reference sequence). The CDR3 DNA sequence: TGTGCCAGTAGTATAGTTTGGGGAGAAGAGACCCAGTACTTC. It encodes CASSIVWGEETQYF.

V is TRBV7-2 and J is TRBJ2-7; D might be TRBD1 (5 bases). This CDR3 contains 17 residues. Germline CDR1 reads SGHTA; CDR2 reads FQGNSA. Trimming stripped 5 bases from V and 0 bases from J, with 20 bases between. CDR3 residues: CASSPGSRQLGSYEQYF. Written as DNA, the CDR3 is TGTGCCAGCAGCCCCGGGTCGAGACAGTTAGGCTCCTACGAGCAGTACTTC.